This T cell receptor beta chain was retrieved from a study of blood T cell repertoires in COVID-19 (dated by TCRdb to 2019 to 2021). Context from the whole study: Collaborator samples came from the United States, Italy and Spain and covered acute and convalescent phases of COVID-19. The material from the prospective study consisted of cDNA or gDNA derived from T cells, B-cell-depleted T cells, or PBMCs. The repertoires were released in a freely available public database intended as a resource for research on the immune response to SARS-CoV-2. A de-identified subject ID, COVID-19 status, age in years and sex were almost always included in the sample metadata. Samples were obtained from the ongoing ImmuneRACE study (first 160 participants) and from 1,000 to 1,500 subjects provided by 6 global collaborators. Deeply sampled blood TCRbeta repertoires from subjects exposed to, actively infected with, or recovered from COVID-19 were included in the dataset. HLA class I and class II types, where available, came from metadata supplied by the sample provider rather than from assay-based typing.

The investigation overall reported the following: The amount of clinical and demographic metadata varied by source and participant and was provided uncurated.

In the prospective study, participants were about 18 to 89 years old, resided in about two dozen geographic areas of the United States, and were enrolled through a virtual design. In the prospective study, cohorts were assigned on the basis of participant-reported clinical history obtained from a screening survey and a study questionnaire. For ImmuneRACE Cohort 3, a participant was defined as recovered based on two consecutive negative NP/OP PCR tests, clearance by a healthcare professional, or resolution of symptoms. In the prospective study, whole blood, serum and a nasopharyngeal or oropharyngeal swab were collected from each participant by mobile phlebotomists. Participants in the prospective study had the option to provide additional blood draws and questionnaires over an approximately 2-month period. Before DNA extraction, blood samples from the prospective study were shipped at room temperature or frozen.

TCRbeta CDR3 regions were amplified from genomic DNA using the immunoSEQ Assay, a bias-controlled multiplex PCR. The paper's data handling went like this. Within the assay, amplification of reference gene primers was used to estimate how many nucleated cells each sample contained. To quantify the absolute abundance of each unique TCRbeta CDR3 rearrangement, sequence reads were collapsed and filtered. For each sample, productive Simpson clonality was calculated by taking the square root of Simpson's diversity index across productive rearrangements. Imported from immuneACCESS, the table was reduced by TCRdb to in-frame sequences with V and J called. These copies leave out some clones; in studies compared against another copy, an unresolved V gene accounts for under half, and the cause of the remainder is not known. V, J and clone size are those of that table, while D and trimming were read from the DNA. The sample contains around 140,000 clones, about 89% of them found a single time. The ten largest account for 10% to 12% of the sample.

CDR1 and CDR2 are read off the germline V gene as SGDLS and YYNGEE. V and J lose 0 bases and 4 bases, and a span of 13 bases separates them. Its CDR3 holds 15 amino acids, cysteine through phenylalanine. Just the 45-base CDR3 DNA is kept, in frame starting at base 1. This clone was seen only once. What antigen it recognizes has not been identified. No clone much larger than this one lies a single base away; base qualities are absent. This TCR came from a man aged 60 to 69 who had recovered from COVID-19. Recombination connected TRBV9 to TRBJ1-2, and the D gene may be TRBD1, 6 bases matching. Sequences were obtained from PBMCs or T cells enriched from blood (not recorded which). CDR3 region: CASSVEGDRTYGYTF. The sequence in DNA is TGTGCCAGCAGCGTAGAGGGAGACAGGACCTATGGCTACACCTTC.